This T cell receptor (beta chain) emerged from a study of cytomegalovirus exposure and HLA in healthy donors (dated 2017 in TCRdb). Background for the entire study: An earlier analysis of some 550 of the donors reported about 250 Gb of sequence data and roughly 110 million unique TCR beta sequences from around 200 million T cells. Roughly 300 gigabases of sequencing data and roughly 81 million unique TCR sequences made up an early release that covered nearly 650 HLA-typed donors. The genetic ancestry cluster associated with self-reported Caucasian donors included roughly four fifths of the 300 to 400 genotyped donors. The study aimed to test whether cataloging public T cell receptors could reveal signatures of past pathogen exposure. The T cell repertoires of some 670 subjects were profiled by immunosequencing and related to cytomegalovirus serostatus. Along with the roughly 710-subject first cohort, a separate validation cohort of over a hundred different subjects was used. To predict cytomegalovirus infection status, the study combined high-throughput TCR immunosequencing, statistical association of individual TCRs with disease status, and machine learning. To study patterns of TCR occurrence, a later analysis re-analyzed previously published TCR beta repertoires from 650 to 750 donors and added high-resolution HLA genotyping. Rather than drawing on any new phenotypic data, the later analysis identified candidate immune exposures from TCR beta sequences and the way those sequences occurred across donors. An earlier analysis of several hundred of the donors applied high-throughput TCR beta sequencing to assess whether each TCR beta V gene segment acted as functional or pseudogenic. Donor age, sex, ethnicity and CMV serostatus were collected together with the repertoire data. Genome-wide SNP genotypes for about 65% of the roughly 700 donors were used in a later genetic analysis, which treated that subset as a discovery cohort. All discovery cohort repertoires had been generated on a single sequencing platform. Class I and class II HLA loci were covered by the typing at four-digit resolution. Typing coverage differed by locus: A, B, C, DRB1 and DQB1 were typed in about 620-630 donors, DQA1 in approximately 520, DPA1 in around 610, and DPB1 in 450 to 490. Because of strong linkage in the cohort, 5 or 6 DR-DQ haplotypes were treated as single units for association and clustering. Among 300 to 500 genotyped donors of the cohort, an average of about 220,000 unique TCR beta nucleotide sequences was sequenced per donor, of which about 19% were non-productive. Study-wide findings and limitations: Presence/absence analyses assumed roughly uniform sequencing depth across donors, an assumption that may not hold. A later genetic analysis associated a missense DCLRE1C variant with V-gene and J-gene trimming of TCR beta chains, and an independent cohort replicated the association. CMV serostatus was the only immune exposure information available for the cohort. An earlier analysis of approximately 590 of the donors showed that most TCR beta V segments appeared in productive rearrangements either about 87% or about 30% of the time, which broadly matched IMGT annotations. Only TCR beta chains were sequenced in this cohort, and the absence of alpha or paired-chain data limited detectable features. In a later analysis, TCR association rates were found to vary across HLA loci, with the most associated TCRs seen for DRB1 alleles and the fewest for HLA-C alleles. Because counts were too low, around 18 rarely observed V segments, including chromosome 9 orphons, were left out of the earlier analysis of about 620 of the donors. The study listed 150 to 200 TCR beta chains as associated with cytomegalovirus. Across donors, most TCR sequences were observed very rarely, whereas some public TCRs were present in many individuals. Because HLA typing was missing for some donors at each locus, association tests included only the typed subset. When HLA alleles, especially DR and DQ, strongly co-occurred, attributing TCR associations to individual alleles was difficult. According to a later genetic analysis, donors in an Asian-associated ancestry cluster had fewer N-insertions in productive TCRs than the approximately 610-donor mean. A further reported finding was that TCR beta sequences accurately predicted the HLA-A and HLA-B alleles for most subjects in the first cohort. It was suggested by the authors that the approach could potentially be generalized to other disease states and immunological phenotypes. Some IMGT-functional V segments, including TRBV6-2 and TRBV6-3, could not be told apart with the 87-base-pair reads, so those segments were excluded. In a later analysis, HLA-associated TCR beta chains were found to be more clonally expanded and to have lower generation probabilities than equally common non-associated chains. Three of the identified cytomegalovirus-associated TCR beta chains were confirmed in vitro to be specific for cytomegalovirus antigens. The sequencing pipeline was judged likely to have produced a cluster of highly shared sequence variants as a technical artifact. A later analysis reported that several top co-occurrence clusters appeared linked to parvovirus B19, influenza, CMV and Epstein-Barr virus. Linkage disequilibrium might explain the correlated functional status among segregating V segments, but an unknown experimental factor could not be excluded. At a false discovery rate of 0.05, a later analysis linked roughly 17,000 TCR beta sequences to specific HLA alleles. In both the original and validation cohorts, the classifier was reported to diagnose cytomegalovirus status with high specificity and sensitivity. Most CMV-associated TCR beta chains appeared to be HLA-restricted in a later analysis, and the HLA associations seemed to be driven largely by CMV exposure.

Libraries were constructed by the immunoSEQ multiplex PCR assay. For the multiplex PCR, a mixture combining 60 forward primers for TCR Vbeta segments and 13 reverse primers for TCR Jbeta segments was used. Amplification of the CDR3 region of rearranged TCR beta genes was performed with a multiplex PCR assay on genomic DNA. On the Illumina HiSeq System, the amplified TCR beta libraries were sequenced as 87-base-pair reads. Per the authors' processing: A later analysis counted some 74 million unique TCR beta chains across the 500 to 850 repertoires, and around 9.9 million of these chains were shared by at least two donors. To remove PCR and sequencing errors, raw reads were error-corrected and collapsed into unique sequences using a nearest-neighbor algorithm that merged closely related sequences. To assign V, D and J gene segments, CDR3 sequences were aligned to IMGT reference sequences. For a sequence to be retained, a match of at least six nucleotides to both a V gene segment and a J gene segment was required. Rearrangements were called productive when the CDR3 lacked stop codons and stayed in frame with V and J; all others were non-productive. Following IMGT convention, CDR3 was defined as the stretch from the second conserved V-encoded cysteine up to the conserved J-encoded phenylalanine. The earlier analysis of about 640 of the donors excluded any sequence lacking an unambiguous match to a single V gene segment. An earlier analysis of 500 to 600 of the donors classified V segments as functional when productive rearrangements were above 56.7% and as segregating when the standard deviation between donors was above 5%. To diagnose cytomegalovirus status from the catalog of TCR beta chain sequences, a statistical classification framework was built. In a later analysis, TCR nucleotide sequences were compared against IMGT/GENE-DB human TR gene sequences so that V and J genes could be assigned. The TCRdist pipeline was used in a later analysis to assign CDR3 sequences and most-parsimonious VDJ recombination scenarios. In a later analysis, each TCR beta chain was defined by its CDR3 amino acid sequence together with its V-gene family, and reads lacking a unique V-gene family were excluded. As a way to deal with suspected cross-contamination and a sequencing artifact, a later analysis dropped 640 or so nucleotide sequences that were highly shared and had low generation probability. For each public chain, a later analysis derived a clonal expansion index from normalized ranks of inferred template counts within each repertoire. Generation probabilities in a later analysis came from a VDJ recombination model fitted to out-of-frame rearrangements, and those results were checked against IGoR. In a later analysis, TCR-TCR, TCR-HLA and TCR-CMV co-occurrence was scored with hypergeometric tests, and a repertoire-size bias correction was applied to TCR pairs. False discovery rates were estimated in a later analysis by permuting HLA or CMV assignments 20 times. A later analysis grouped co-occurring TCRs with DBSCAN, adding TCRdist sequence similarity when clustering within HLA-allele-positive subsets. Repertoires with fewer than 30,000 or more than 120,000 public chains were left out of co-occurrence clustering, as were about 5 repertoires with anomalous nucleotide sharing. TCRdb took this table from immuneACCESS and kept in-frame rearrangements with V and J called. Such tables lack part of the clones; where checked against another copy, unresolved V genes explain under half of the gap, and the rest is unexplained. The V and J calls and clone size are taken from that table; D and trimming were inferred from the DNA. In this sample the table shows approximately 150,000 clones, more than 70% of which occur a single time. The top ten hold 10% to 12% of the sample.

Between the V and J ends, shortened by 2 bases and 6 bases respectively, the junction contains 6 bases. From a lookup of the germline V gene (reference sequence), CDR1 and CDR2 are LNHNV and YYDKDF. The CDR3 measures 12 amino acids from cysteine to phenylalanine. Only CDR3 DNA is held: 36 bases, read in frame from base 1. On this clone itself: Its antigen is not yet known. Base qualities are not recorded, but no much larger clone differs from it by a single base.

The cohort comprised under 700 healthy bone marrow donors. All cohort members were sampled while nominally healthy, although unrecorded immune exposures were likely present. The donor was CMV seropositive and was included in the group of 300 or so seropositive cohort members. A peripheral blood sample was provided by each donor, and peripheral blood mononuclear cells were used for TCR beta sequencing. Genomic DNA was extracted from the blood cell samples with the Qiagen DNeasy Blood Extraction Kit. What was sequenced was PBMCs. This sequence originates from a man between 18 and 35 years old in good health and CMV-seropositive. The chain couples TRBV15 to TRBJ2-3, with no reliable assignment of the D segment. The nucleotides read TGTGCCACCAGCAGAACAGTGGATACGCAGTATTTT. This encodes CATSRTVDTQYF.